These 2 T cell receptor beta chains share one sample of origin, sequenced in a study of tissue T cells after allogeneic stem cell transplantation. Regarding time point: mouse harvest day 14 after allogeneic transplant. Tail vein injection delivered 10^7 T-cell-depleted bone marrow cells and 10^6 splenic CD5+ T cells. Produced via immunoSEQ multiplex PCR; TCRdb's table is partial and in-frame only. Of more than 4,500 clones listed, less than 40% are singletons. Sequencing was performed on skin. The source is a female BALB/c mouse given C57BL/6 T cells with graft-versus-host disease after an allogeneic hematopoietic cell transplant.

As regards this clone: The germline and genes are mouse ones. Read sequence stops 1 residue before the CDR3 end, and the germline J gene provides the missing end. V is TRBV23 and J is TRBJ1-1. The CDR3 covers 14 residues. In germline, CDR1 is KGHTA, CDR2 FQNQQP. CDR3 bases read: TGCTCCAGCAGTCAATCGCCAACAAACACAGAAGTCTTC. Residues: CSSSQSPTNTEVF. The whole CDR3 is CSSSQSPTNTEVFF.

This clone is labeled medium-sized. Germline and genes here are mouse. The sequenced CDR3 bases are TGTGCCAGCAGTTGGGACAGAAATTCTGGAAATACGCTCTAT. Translation gives CASSWDRNSGNTLY. The whole CDR3 reads CASSWDRNSGNTLYF. The chain has TRBV26 and TRBJ1-3, with 7 nucleotides matching TRBD1. Sequencing ends 1 residue short of the CDR3 end; the germline J gene provides the rest. Germline V gene data show CDR1 as KGHPV and CDR2 as FQNQEV (reference sequence). With V trimmed by 5 bases and J by 0 bases, 4 bases remained unmatched. The CDR3 extends over 15 amino acids.